Shown below are 29 T cell receptor beta chains from a single sample sequenced in a study of T cells in women clearing cervical HPV infection. Profiling relied on immunoSEQ multiplex PCR, and the TCRdb table lists in-frame clones only, not all of them. The sample table sets out some 23,000 clones. Sequenced input: blood buffy coat. These receptors originate from a woman between 18 and 75 years old with a cervical HPV16 infection that either progressed to CIN3+ or cleared (not recorded which).

For this clone: The CDR3 goes on 3 residues after the read ends, and that part is filled in from the germline J gene. This chain uses TRBV29-1 with TRBJ1-2, with D unclear. Germline CDR1 reads SQVTM; CDR2 reads ANQGSEA. The CDR3 consists of 11 residues. The sequenced CDR3 bases are TGCAGCGTTTGGAGCTCAGCGGGC. Its translation: CSVWSSAG. The full CDR3 reads CSVWSSAGYTF.

Note on this clone: The read ends 3 residues before the CDR3 terminus; that terminus is restored from the germline J gene. The rearrangement joins TRBV5-1 to TRBJ1-3; TRBD1 aligns across 9 bases. The CDR3 loop spans 15 amino acids. From germline, CDR1 is SGHRS and CDR2 YFSETQ. V was clipped by 0 bases and J by 7 bases; unmatched bases: 5. Here the CDR3 reads CASSLGTGVANTIYF. Incomplete CDR3 DNA: TGCGCCAGCAGCTTGGGGACAGGGGTTGCGAACACC.

On this clone itself: The read ends 3 residues early relative to the CDR3; the germline J gene fills the gap. This chain links TRBV11-2 with TRBJ1-2; tentative D call: TRBD1 (5 bases). The CDR3 runs to 15 residues. Germline V lookup: CDR1 SGHAT, CDR2 FQNNGV. V was clipped by 3 bases and J by 7 bases, with 18 bases between them. Here the CDR3 reads CASSLTDNALFGYTF. The sequenced part of the CDR3 DNA is TGTGCCAGCAGCTTGACAGACAACGCCCTATTTGGC.

Concerning this clone: The read comes to an end 3 residues before the CDR3 does, leaving the germline J gene to fill in the end. The chain has TRBV7-9 and TRBJ2-7, with 9 bases that match TRBD1. The CDR3 covers 14 residues. CDR1 is SEHNR, CDR2 FQNEAQ, per germline (reference sequence). Trimming took 1 base from V and 5 from J; bases not matched to a gene: 3. The CDR3 sequence is CASSLDRGHNEQYF. The part of the CDR3 DNA that was read is TGTGCCAGCAGCTTAGACAGGGGGCACAACGAG.

In the case of this clone: The CDR3 end lies 3 residues beyond the end of the read and is filled in from the germline J gene. The V call is TRBV12-3 or TRBV12-4, the J call TRBJ2-5, with 9 bases matching TRBD1. The CDR3 covers 14 residues. V shed 6 bases and J 3 bases; nucleotides not matched to a gene: 5. This CDR3 reads CASSKGTGKETQYF. The CDR3 DNA, read in part, is TGTGCCAGCAGCAAAGGGACAGGGAAAGAGACC.

Regarding this clone: With the read ending 3 residues before the CDR3 end, the germline J gene is used to fill in that end. The rearrangement links TRBV2 to TRBJ1-1; D ambiguous. The germline V gene has CDR1 SNHLY and CDR2 FYNNEI. CDR3 length: 14 residues. CDR3 amino acids: CASSELADGLSAFF. The covered CDR3 bases are TGTGCCAGCAGTGAGTTAGCGGACGGTTTATCA.

Comments on this clone: The CDR3 end lies 3 residues beyond the end of the read and is filled in from the germline J gene. The chain joins TRBV2 to TRBJ2-3; TRBD2 aligns across 11 bases. CDR3 length equals 16 residues. Trimming removed 5 bases from V and 4 bases from J; junction bases left unmatched: 8. Germline V CDR1 and CDR2: SNHLY, FYNNEI. The DNA read from the CDR3 is TGTGCCAGCAGTCTTAGCGGGGGGGGTGGTTCAGATACG. It translates to CASSLSGGGGSDT. The entire CDR3 reads CASSLSGGGGSDTQYF.

Regarding this clone: Read coverage stops 3 residues before the CDR3 terminus; the germline J gene supplies the remainder. The J gene is TRBJ2-2, the V gene TRBV6-1, with D perhaps TRBD2 (5 bases). The CDR3 is 15 amino acids. Germline lookup yields CDR1 MNHNS and CDR2 SASEGT. The CDR3 DNA, read in part, is TGTGCCAGCAGTGAAGGTGGACTCAATAATGAAAAG. Encoded protein: CASSEGGLNNEK. The whole CDR3 reads CASSEGGLNNEKLFF.

Remarks on this clone: The CDR3 is cut off 3 residues early in the read; its end comes from the germline J gene. The chain is built from TRBV7-3 and TRBJ2-1; 10 bases are a match to TRBD2. J was trimmed by 9 bases and V by 5 bases; bases with no gene match: 4. Germline assignment: CDR1 SGHTA and CDR2 FQGTGA. The CDR3 sequence is 13 residues long. The covered CDR3 bases are TGTGCCAGCAGCCTGTGGACTAGCGGTGAG. Encoded protein: CASSLWTSGE. The CDR3 in its entirety is CASSLWTSGEQFF.

Concerning this clone: The CDR3 end is not reached by the read, which stops 3 residues before it; the germline J gene fills it in. The V call is TRBV19, the J call TRBJ2-3; D perhaps matches TRBD2 (6 bases). Germline CDR1 LNHDA, CDR2 SQIVND (reference sequence). The CDR3 covers 17 residues. The DNA read from the CDR3 is TGTGCCAGTAGTACTTCGGTCGGGGTATTCGGGACTTGGGCG. This sequence encodes CASSTSVGVFGTWA. The whole CDR3 is CASSTSVGVFGTWAQYF.

CDR3 DNA (partial): TGCGCCAGCAGCTCTATTCAGGGGGCCGGCAATGAG. This codes for CASSSIQGAGNE. The whole CDR3 reads CASSSIQGAGNEQFF. The rearrangement links TRBV5-1 to TRBJ2-1; TRBD1 matches at 8 bases. The CDR3 end lies 3 residues beyond the end of the read and is filled in from the germline J gene. V trimming: 3 bases; J trimming: 6 bases; junction bases outside the gene matches: 8. Germline loops: CDR1 SGHRS, CDR2 YFSETQ. The CDR3 length is 15 residues.

The CDR3 loop is CSARGDRAAFF. The part of the CDR3 DNA that was read is TGCAGTGCTAGAGGGGACAGGGCG. J is TRBJ1-1 and V is TRBV20-1, with 9 bases fitting TRBD1. The CDR3 is cut off 3 residues early in the read; its end comes from the germline J gene. This CDR3 comprises 11 residues. Germline V gives CDR1 DFQATT, CDR2 SNEGSKA (reference sequence).

To note about this clone: The read ends 3 residues early relative to the CDR3; the germline J gene fills the gap. This sequence joins TRBV14 and TRBJ2-7; 8 bases fit TRBD1. J was trimmed by 3 bases and V by 0 bases; bases with no gene match: 10. CDR3 length: 17 residues. CDR1 and CDR2 (germline): SGHDN, FVKESK. This CDR3 reads CASSQEGDRFPYYEQYF. The CDR3 bases that were read are TGTGCCAGCAGCCAAGAGGGGGACAGGTTTCCTTACTACGAG. Full variable domain (remainder filled in from reference TRBV14 and TRBJ2-7): EAGVTQFPSHSVIEKGQTVTLRCDPISGHDNLYWYRRVMGKEIKFLLHFVKESKQDESGMPNNRFLAERTGGTYSTLKVQPAELEDSGVYFCASSQEGDRFPYYEQYFGPGTRLTVT.

A note on this clone: The read comes to an end 3 residues before the CDR3 does, leaving the germline J gene to fill in the end. The chain is built from TRBV10-1 and TRBJ2-1; 9 positions agree with TRBD1. CDR1 is WNHNN, CDR2 SYGVQD, per germline (reference sequence). Unmatched junction bases numbered 6, after V lost 2 bases and J lost 7 bases. The CDR3 length is 15 residues. The DNA read from the CDR3 is TGCGCCAGCAGTGAGACAGGGGGCTTAACGAATGAG. Protein product: CASSETGGLTNE. The CDR3, in full, reads CASSETGGLTNEQFF.

Note on this clone: Read coverage stops 3 residues before the CDR3 terminus; the germline J gene supplies the remainder. The chain has TRBV6-1 and TRBJ2-1; TRBD2 aligns across 11 bases. The V and J ends lost 2 bases and 4 bases, in that order; junction bases with no gene match: 7. Germline lookup yields CDR1 MNHNS and CDR2 SASEGT. This CDR3 is built from 17 residues. The CDR3 sequence: CASSENPGTSGYNEQFF. CDR3 DNA, as far as it was read: TGTGCCAGCAGTGAAAACCCCGGGACTAGCGGATACAATGAG.

As regards this clone: Relative to the germline gene, one junction end is altered; a read error may explain this. The DNA ends 3 residues before the CDR3 does, and the rest of the CDR3 is filled in from the germline J gene. The J gene is TRBJ2-7, the V gene TRBV7-7; a weak D match, TRBD2 (6 bases). Looked up from germline, CDR1 is SSHAT and CDR2 is FNYEAQ (reference sequence). The CDR3 totals 13 residues. CDR3 loop: CASSVAAGYEQYF. The sequenced part of the CDR3 DNA is TGTGCTAGCAGTGTAGCGGCGGGCTACGAG.

A note on this clone: The observed sequence ends 3 residues before the CDR3 terminus, with the missing tail filled in from the germline J gene. This chain connects TRBV2 to TRBJ2-3; 10 positions match TRBD2. CDR3 length: 12 amino acids. Per the germline V gene, CDR1 is SNHLY and CDR2 is FYNNEI. Partial CDR3 DNA: TGTGCCAGCAATCTACTAGCGGGGACG. It encodes CASNLLAGT. The complete CDR3 protein is CASNLLAGTQYF.

Of note for this clone: The read comes to an end 3 residues before the CDR3 does, leaving the germline J gene to fill in the end. The genes are TRBV20-1 and TRBJ2-1, with 8 bases aligning to TRBD2. This CDR3 region has 13 residues. V was clipped by 2 bases and J by 9 bases; unmatched bases: 6. Germline CDR1 DFQATT, CDR2 SNEGSKA (reference sequence). CDR3 protein: CSARRREDGEQFF. The covered CDR3 bases are TGCAGTGCTAGACGGCGGGAGGATGGTGAG.

In the case of this clone: The read halts 3 residues ahead of the CDR3 end, with the missing end drawn from the germline J gene. The chain combines TRBV7-8 with TRBJ2-1; 14 bases match TRBD2. CDR1 is SGHVS and CDR2 is FQNEAQ in the germline V gene. The CDR3 contains 17 residues. V lost 2 bases, J lost 8 bases, and 8 bases stayed unmatched. The CDR3: CASSLRNGLAGGDEQFF. CDR3 DNA, as far as it was read: TGTGCCAGCAGCTTAAGGAACGGACTAGCGGGAGGTGATGAG.

In regard to this clone: An end of the junction differs from the germline gene, which may be a read error. The read ends 3 residues early relative to the CDR3; the germline J gene fills the gap. The same CDR3 also results from other DNA sequences found in this sample. This chain connects TRBV19 to TRBJ1-3, with 8 bases matching TRBD1. The V gene's germline CDR1 is LNHDA and CDR2 SQIVND (reference sequence). This CDR3 has 16 residues. The CDR3 bases that were read are TGTGCCAGTAGTATAGCAGGGACAGGCTCTGGAAACACT. It codes for CASSIAGTGSGNT. The whole CDR3 sequence reads CASSIAGTGSGNTIYF.

Note on this clone: The CDR3 end is not reached by the read, which stops 3 residues before it; the germline J gene fills it in. The chain carries TRBV11-2 and TRBJ1-4, with 7 bases fitting TRBD1. Losses at the gene ends were 4 bases for V and 7 bases for J; bases not matched to a gene: 9. Per germline, CDR1 SGHAT and CDR2 FQNNGV. This CDR3 region has 15 residues. The CDR3 sequence is CASSSLKGAGEKLFF. The covered CDR3 bases are TGTGCCAGCAGCTCTCTCAAGGGGGCGGGTGAAAAA. The full variable domain, in which reference TRBV11-2 and TRBJ1-4 provide the parts outside the CDR3, is EAGVAQSPRYKIIEKRQSVAFWCNPISGHATLYWYQQILGQGPKLLIQFQNNGVVDDSQLPKDRFSAERLKGVDSTLKIQPAKLEDSAVYLCASSSLKGAGEKLFFGSGTQLSVL.

On this clone: From the germline J gene comes the end of the CDR3, since the read stops 3 residues before it. J is TRBJ1-5 and V is TRBV19, with D possibly matching TRBD1 (6 bases). There are 16 residues in the CDR3. Germline V gene sequence: CDR1 LNHDA, CDR2 SQIVND (reference sequence). V shed 6 bases and J shed 3 bases, with 18 bases lying between them. CDR3 sequence reads: CASRRAGEAFNQPQHF. The covered CDR3 bases are TGTGCCAGTAGGAGGGCAGGGGAGGCCTTCAATCAGCCC.

Comment on this clone: The sequence runs out 3 residues before the end of the CDR3; the remainder is reconstructed from the germline J gene. V usage is TRBV20-1 and J usage is TRBJ2-1; D may be TRBD2 (5 bases). Germline CDR1 is DFQATT and CDR2 is SNEGSKA (reference sequence). The CDR3 has 16 amino acids. The V end lost 0 bases, the J end lost 4 bases, and 16 bases lay between the germline ends. CDR3 sequence reads: CSARDLGYSVYNEQFF. The CDR3 bases that were read are TGCAGTGCTAGAGATCTCGGATATAGCGTATACAATGAG.

Turning to this clone: The DNA ends 3 residues before the CDR3 does, and the rest of the CDR3 is filled in from the germline J gene. The J gene is TRBJ2-1, the V gene TRBV19, with TRBD2 matching 10 bases. The CDR3 has 17 residues. The germline CDR1 and CDR2 sequences are LNHDA and SQIVND (reference sequence). The V gene end was trimmed by 6 bases and the J gene end by 3 bases; junction bases not matched to a gene: 11. The CDR3 loop is CASSLASGGHIYNEQFF. CDR3 DNA (partial): TGTGCCAGTAGCCTAGCTAGCGGGGGCCACATCTACAATGAG.

Notes on this clone: The CDR3 end lies 3 residues beyond the end of the read and is filled in from the germline J gene. The V gene is TRBV4-1, the J gene TRBJ2-3, with TRBD2 matching 12 bases. Germline V gene lookup returns CDR1 MGHRA and CDR2 YSYEKL. The CDR3 length is 16 residues. The trim removed 7 bases at V and 5 bases at J, leaving 10 bases unmatched. Partial CDR3 DNA: TGCGCCAGCAACACGCTAGCGGGAGGGCCCGGAGATACG. Its translation is CASNTLAGGPGDT. The full-length CDR3 reads as CASNTLAGGPGDTQYF.

According to its frequency, this clone is medium-sized. The CDR3 goes on 3 residues after the read ends, and that part is filled in from the germline J gene. The chain has TRBV14 and TRBJ1-2, with a weak D call TRBD1 (5 bases). The CDR3 has 13 residues. The germline gives CDR1 SGHDN, CDR2 FVKESK. The sequenced part of the CDR3 DNA is TGTGCCAGCAGCCAAGATCGGACATTCGAC. It is translated as CASSQDRTFD. The complete CDR3 reads CASSQDRTFDYTF.

In regard to this clone: The read finishes 3 residues shy of the CDR3 end, and the germline J gene is used to complete it. The chain employs TRBV2 and TRBJ1-1, with no clear D. The CDR3 loop spans 11 amino acids. In germline, CDR1 is SNHLY, CDR2 FYNNEI. Trimming shortened V by 2 bases and J by 5 bases, and 3 bases separated the two germline ends. This CDR3 reads CASSELTEAFF. Partial CDR3 DNA: TGTGCCAGCAGTGAACTGACTGAA.

As for this clone: Read coverage stops 3 residues before the CDR3 terminus; the germline J gene supplies the remainder. The chain carries TRBV19 and TRBJ1-1; D call uncertain. CDR1 is LNHDA and CDR2 is SQIVND in the germline V gene (reference sequence). The CDR3 has 14 amino acids. Partial CDR3 DNA: TGTGCCAGTAAAGACCTGACACTCCCTTGGGAA. It codes for CASKDLTLPWE. The entire CDR3 protein is CASKDLTLPWEAFF.

Worth noting for this clone: The read is 3 residues too short to cover the CDR3 end, so that end is filled in from the germline J gene. This chain joins TRBV29-1 and TRBJ2-2; possibly TRBD1 or TRBD2 for D (5 bases each). This CDR3 comprises 15 residues. Germline V gene data show CDR1 as SQVTM and CDR2 as ANQGSEA. V lost 5 bases, J lost 1 base, and 14 bases lay in between. CDR3 DNA (partial): TGCAGCGTTACGGACCCGAGGGGGAACACCGGGGAG. It specifies CSVTDPRGNTGE. In full, the CDR3 is CSVTDPRGNTGELFF.